This T cell receptor beta chain was sequenced during a study of T cell responses to AZD1222 COVID-19 vaccine. Points from the study as a whole: CD4 TCRs linked to vaccination spanned spike, dominating at 160-218 and 743-854. Elevations in Spike-specific TCR breadth and depth followed administration of two AZD1222 doses. Donors were largely white British and mainly female; clonal diversity was possibly underestimated.

As concerns this clone: No antigen is known for it.

V shed 5 bases and J shed 0 bases, with 8 bases lying between them. Per germline, CDR1 MDHEN and CDR2 SYDVKM. The CDR3 extends over 15 amino acids. Assay used: immunoSEQ multiplex PCR; TCRdb lists only in-frame clones, some missing. The sample shows around 160,000 clones, roughly 94% of them seen only once. This chain links TRBV28 with TRBJ2-6, with D hard to call. This clonotype originated in an adult who received the AZD1222 COVID-19 vaccine. The source material was peripheral blood, sampled 28 days after the second AZD1222 dose. The CDR3 protein is CASSPAHSGANVLTF. DNA of the CDR3: TGTGCCAGCAGTCCGGCCCACTCTGGGGCCAACGTCCTGACTTTC.